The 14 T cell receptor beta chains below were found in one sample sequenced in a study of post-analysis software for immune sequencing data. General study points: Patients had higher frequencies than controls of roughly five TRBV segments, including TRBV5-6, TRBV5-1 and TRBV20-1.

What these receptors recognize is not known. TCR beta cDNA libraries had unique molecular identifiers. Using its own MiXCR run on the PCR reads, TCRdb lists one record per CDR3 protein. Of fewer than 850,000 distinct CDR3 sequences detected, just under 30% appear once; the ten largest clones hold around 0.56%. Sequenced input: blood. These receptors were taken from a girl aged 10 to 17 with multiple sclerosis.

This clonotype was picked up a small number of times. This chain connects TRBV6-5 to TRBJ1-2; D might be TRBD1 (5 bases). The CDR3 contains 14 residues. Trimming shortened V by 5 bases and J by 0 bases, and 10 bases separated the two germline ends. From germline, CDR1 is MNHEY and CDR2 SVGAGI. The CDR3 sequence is CASSPNRPNYGYTF. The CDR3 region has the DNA TGTGCCAGCAGTCCTAACAGGCCTAACTATGGCTACACCTTC.

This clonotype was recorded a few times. The CDR3 is CASNKQGNSYNEQFF. CDR3 in DNA: TGCGCCAGCAATAAACAGGGTAACTCCTACAATGAGCAGTTCTTC. The rearrangement joins TRBV10-2 to TRBJ2-1; the D gene is possibly TRBD1 (6 bases). The CDR3 contains 15 residues. V shed 7 bases and J shed 0 bases, with 13 bases lying between them. CDR1 WSHSY and CDR2 SAAADI come from the germline V gene.

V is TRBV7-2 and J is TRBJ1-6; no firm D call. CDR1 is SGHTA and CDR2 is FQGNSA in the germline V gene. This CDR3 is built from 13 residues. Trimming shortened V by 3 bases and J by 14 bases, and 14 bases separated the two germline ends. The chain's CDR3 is CASSFGIDRALHF. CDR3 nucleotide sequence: TGTGCCAGCAGCTTCGGAATCGATAGAGCCCTCCACTTT. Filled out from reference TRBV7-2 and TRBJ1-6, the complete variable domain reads GAGVSQSPSNKVTEKGKDVELRCDPISGHTALYWYRQSLGQGLEFLIYFQGNSAPDKSGLPSDRFSAERTGGSVSTLTIQRTQQEDSAVYLCASSFGIDRALHFGNGTRLTVT.

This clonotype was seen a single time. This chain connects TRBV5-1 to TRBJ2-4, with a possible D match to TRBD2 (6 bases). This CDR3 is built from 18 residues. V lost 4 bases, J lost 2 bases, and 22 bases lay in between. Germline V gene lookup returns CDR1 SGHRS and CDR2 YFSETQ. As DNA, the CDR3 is TGCGCCAGCAGCCAAAGGCTGGGGGACTTAGAGACCAAAAACATTCAGTACTTC. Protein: CASSQRLGDLETKNIQYF.

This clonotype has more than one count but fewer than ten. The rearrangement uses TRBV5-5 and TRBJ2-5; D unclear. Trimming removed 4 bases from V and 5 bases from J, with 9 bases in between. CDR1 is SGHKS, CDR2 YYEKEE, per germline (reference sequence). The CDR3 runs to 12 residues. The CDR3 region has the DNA TGTGCCAGCAGCGGGTTTGGGGAGACCCAGTACTTC. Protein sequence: CASSGFGETQYF.

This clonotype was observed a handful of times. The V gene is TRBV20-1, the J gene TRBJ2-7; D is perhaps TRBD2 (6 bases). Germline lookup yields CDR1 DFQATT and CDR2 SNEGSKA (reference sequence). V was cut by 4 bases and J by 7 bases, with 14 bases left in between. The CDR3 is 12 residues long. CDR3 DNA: TGCAGTGCTACTACTAGGAGGGGTGAGCAGTACTTC. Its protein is CSATTRRGEQYF.

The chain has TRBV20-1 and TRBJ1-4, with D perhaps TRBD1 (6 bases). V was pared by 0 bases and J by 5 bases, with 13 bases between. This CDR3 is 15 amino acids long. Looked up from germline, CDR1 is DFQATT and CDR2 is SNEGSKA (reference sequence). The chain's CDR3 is CSARDPQGLNEKLFF. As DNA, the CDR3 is TGCAGTGCTAGAGATCCCCAGGGGTTGAATGAAAAACTGTTTTTT.

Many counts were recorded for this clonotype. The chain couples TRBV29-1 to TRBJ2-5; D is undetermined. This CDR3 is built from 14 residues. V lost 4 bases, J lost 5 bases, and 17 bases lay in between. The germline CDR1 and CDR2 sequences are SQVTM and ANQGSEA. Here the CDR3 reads CSVVSPSRVETQYF. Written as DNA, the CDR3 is TGCAGCGTTGTAAGTCCCTCCCGTGTCGAGACCCAGTACTTC.

This CDR3 reads CASSQVASGRSEQYF. DNA of the CDR3: TGTGCCAGCAGCCAAGTCGCTAGCGGGAGATCCGAGCAGTACTTC. The J gene is TRBJ2-4, the V gene TRBV14; 10 bases are a match to TRBD2. The last part of the DNA fits TRBJ2-7 better; the J call may be wrong. Germline lookup yields CDR1 SGHDN and CDR2 FVKESK. The CDR3 extends over 15 amino acids.

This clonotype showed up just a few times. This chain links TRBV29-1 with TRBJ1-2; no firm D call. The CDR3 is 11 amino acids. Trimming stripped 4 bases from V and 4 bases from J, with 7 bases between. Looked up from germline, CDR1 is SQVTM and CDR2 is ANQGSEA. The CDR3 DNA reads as TGCAGCGTTGGAAGGGTCTATGGCTACACCTTC. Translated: CSVGRVYGYTF. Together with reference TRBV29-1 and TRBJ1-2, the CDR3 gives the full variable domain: SAVISQKPSRDICQRGTSLTIQCQVDSQVTMMFWYRQQPGQSLTLIATANQGSEATYESGFVIDKFPISRPNLTFSTLTVSNMSPEDSSIYLCSVGRVYGYTFGSGTRLTVV.

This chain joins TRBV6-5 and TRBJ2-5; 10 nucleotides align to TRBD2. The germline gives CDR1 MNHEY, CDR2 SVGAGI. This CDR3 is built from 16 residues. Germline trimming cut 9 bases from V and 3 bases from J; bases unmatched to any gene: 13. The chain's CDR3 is CASGRGSGGPKETQYF. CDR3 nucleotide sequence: TGTGCCAGTGGGCGAGGTAGCGGGGGGCCAAAAGAGACCCAGTACTTC.

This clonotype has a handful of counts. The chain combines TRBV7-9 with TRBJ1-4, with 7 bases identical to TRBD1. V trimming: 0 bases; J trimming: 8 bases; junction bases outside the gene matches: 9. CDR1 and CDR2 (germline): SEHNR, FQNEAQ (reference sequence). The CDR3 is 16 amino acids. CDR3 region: CASSLARGGAGEKLFF. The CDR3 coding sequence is TGTGCCAGCAGCTTAGCCAGGGGGGGCGCTGGGGAAAAACTGTTTTTT.

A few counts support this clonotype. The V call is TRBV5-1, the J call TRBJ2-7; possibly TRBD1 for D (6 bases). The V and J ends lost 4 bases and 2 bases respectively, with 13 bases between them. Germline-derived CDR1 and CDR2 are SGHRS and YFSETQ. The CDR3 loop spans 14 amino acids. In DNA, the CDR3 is TGCGCCAGCAGCGACGGACAGTACCCCTACGAGCAGTACTTC. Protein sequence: CASSDGQYPYEQYF.

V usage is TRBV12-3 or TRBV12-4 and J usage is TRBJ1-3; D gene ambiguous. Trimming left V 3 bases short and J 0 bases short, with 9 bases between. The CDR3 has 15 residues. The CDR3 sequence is CASSFLGSSGNTIYF. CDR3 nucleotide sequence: TGTGCCAGCAGTTTTTTGGGCAGCTCTGGAAACACCATATATTTT.